One sample yielded the 18 T cell receptor beta chains listed below, sequenced in a study of CD8+ T cells in alopecia areata. Noted treatment: oral pan-JAK inhibitor, 5-10 mg twice daily. TCR sequencing used cDNA made by reverse transcription of extracted RNA. TCRdb's table, derived via immunoSEQ multiplex PCR, lists solely in-frame clones and lacks some. Of more than 130,000 clones listed, around 82% are singletons. The specimen was CD8+ T cells sorted from blood, collected at week 4, from a patient treated with tofacitinib. The source is a human donor with alopecia areata.

This sequence joins TRBV30 and TRBJ2-5; no reliable D call. The germline V gene has CDR1 GTSNPN and CDR2 SVGIG (reference sequence). V lost 3 bases, J lost 2 bases, and 7 bases lay in between. The CDR3 length is 12 residues. CDR3: CAWRAVQETQYF. The CDR3 bases are TGTGCCTGGAGGGCAGTTCAAGAGACCCAGTACTTC.

The CDR3 sequence: CASSEGSGGNQPQHF. As DNA, the CDR3 is TGTGCCAGCAGTGAAGGTTCGGGGGGCAATCAGCCCCAGCATTTT. The J gene is TRBJ1-5, the V gene TRBV25-1; the D gene is possibly TRBD1 (5 bases). Germline V gene data show CDR1 as MGHDK and CDR2 as SYGVNS. The CDR3 runs 15 residues. The V and J ends lost 2 bases and 2 bases respectively, with 10 bases between them.

There are a few counts of this clone. The chain combines TRBV29-1 with TRBJ2-5; D remains unclear. Germline values: CDR1 SQVTM, CDR2 ANQGSEA. The CDR3 has 14 amino acids. The V end was cut by 0 bases, the J end by 5 bases, with 13 bases between. This CDR3 is CSVEEKGLSETQYF. CDR3 in DNA: TGCAGCGTTGAAGAAAAAGGCCTAAGCGAGACCCAGTACTTC. The variable domain in full, with the rest retrieved from reference TRBV29-1 and TRBJ2-5, is SAVISQKPSRDICQRGTSLTIQCQVDSQVTMMFWYRQQPGQSLTLIATANQGSEATYESGFVIDKFPISRPNLTFSTLTVSNMSPEDSSIYLCSVEEKGLSETQYFGPGTRLLVL.

The chain recombines TRBV7-3 with TRBJ2-1; perhaps TRBD2 as D (5 bases). Germline V gene data show CDR1 as SGHTA and CDR2 as FQGTGA. The CDR3 has 13 amino acids. V shed 5 bases and J shed 7 bases, with 12 bases lying between them. CDR3 loop: CASSTSGGNEQFF. The CDR3 DNA follows: TGTGCCAGCAGCACCTCTGGCGGGAATGAGCAGTTCTTC.

The chain has TRBV7-9 and TRBJ1-1; no clear D. The CDR3 sequence is 13 residues long. V lost 4 bases, J lost 2 bases, and 8 bases lay in between. CDR1 and CDR2 from the germline V gene are SEHNR and FQNEAQ (reference sequence). CDR3 protein: CASSSSANTEAFF. CDR3 DNA sequence: TGTGCCAGCAGCTCCTCGGCTAACACTGAAGCTTTCTTT.

The chain carries TRBV2 and TRBJ2-7; TRBD2 is a possible D gene (5 bases). CDR1 is SNHLY, CDR2 FYNNEI, per germline. V was shortened by 6 bases and J by 0 bases, with 12 bases between the two germline ends. The CDR3 is made up of 14 amino acids. The CDR3 reads CASRLVGSSYEQYF. The DNA for the CDR3 is TGTGCCAGCAGACTGGTTGGGAGCTCCTACGAGCAGTACTTC.

V is TRBV4-1 and J is TRBJ1-6; the match to TRBD1 covers 9 bases. V shed 3 bases, J shed 10 bases, and the junction held 7 bases outside the gene matches. Germline V gene data show CDR1 as MGHRA and CDR2 as YSYEKL. The CDR3 runs 15 residues. Written as DNA, the CDR3 is TGCGCCAGCAGCCATTCCGGGACAGGGCCCTCACCCCTCCACTTT. Protein: CASSHSGTGPSPLHF.

The V and J genes are TRBV19 and TRBJ2-7; D ambiguous. With 5 bases removed from V and 7 bases from J, the gap between germline ends came to 12 bases. CDR1 LNHDA and CDR2 SQIVND come from the germline V gene (reference sequence). This CDR3 spans 12 amino acids. The CDR3 loop reads CASSLGSREQYF. The DNA of the CDR3 is TGTGCCAGTAGTCTGGGGTCGCGGGAGCAGTACTTC.

CDR3: CASRAGVGTEAFF. In DNA form, the CDR3 reads TGTGCCAGCAGGGCAGGGGTGGGCACTGAAGCTTTCTTT. The chain uses TRBV6-4 and TRBJ1-1; D possibly corresponds to TRBD1 (6 bases). Germline values: CDR1 MRHNA, CDR2 SNTAGT. CDR3 length: 13 amino acids. V lost 6 bases and J lost 4, with 12 bases in between.

Worth noting for this clone: The junction shows a germline mismatch at one end, possibly a read error. V gene TRBV7-7 combines with J gene TRBJ2-1, with 9 bases identical to TRBD2. This CDR3 is built from 17 residues. Germline CDR1 SSHAT, CDR2 FNYEAQ (reference sequence). CDR3 nucleotide sequence: TGTGCTAGCAGCTTGAGTGGTAGCGGGGGACAATACAATGAGCAGTTCTTC. The encoded protein is CASSLSGSGGQYNEQFF.

This rearrangement joins TRBV12-5 to TRBJ1-1; D is unresolved. Germline-derived CDR1 and CDR2 are LGHNT and FRNRAP. V was cut by 0 bases and J by 4 bases, with 27 bases left in between. The CDR3 is 20 residues long. CDR3 loop: CASGLVTLDLTATVGTEAFF. For the CDR3, the DNA is TGTGCTAGTGGTTTGGTAACCCTCGACCTAACCGCCACGGTGGGCACTGAAGCTTTCTTT.

This sequence joins TRBV21-1 and TRBJ2-3. TRBV21-1 is termed a pseudogene. This CDR3 is 15 amino acids long. In DNA, the CDR3 is TGTGCCAGCAGCAAAGGGGGGTGCGGCACAGATACGCAGTATTTT. Residues: CASSKGGCGTDTQYF.

This clone occurred a few times. CDR3: CASSLVTGSYEQYF. As DNA, the CDR3 is TGCGCCAGCAGCTTGGTTACAGGGTCCTACGAGCAGTACTTC. V usage is TRBV5-1 and J usage is TRBJ2-7; D might be TRBD1 (6 bases). There are 14 residues in the CDR3. The V end was cut by 0 bases, the J end by 1 base, with 8 bases between. Germline V gene data show CDR1 as SGHRS and CDR2 as YFSETQ.

The chain couples TRBV27 to TRBJ2-1; maybe TRBD2 (6 bases). The CDR3 sequence is 15 residues long. Per the germline V gene, CDR1 is MNHEY and CDR2 is SMNVEV (reference sequence). The V and J ends lost 7 bases and 4 bases respectively, with 17 bases between them. CDR3 coding DNA: TGTGCCAGCACCACGGAAGGGCGGGGTTACAATGAGCAGTTCTTC. This encodes CASTTEGRGYNEQFF.

This chain uses TRBV6-1 with TRBJ2-1, with D possibly matching TRBD2 (5 bases). Trimming cost V 1 base and J 0 bases, with 7 bases left between them. The germline CDR1 and CDR2 sequences are MNHNS and SASEGT. This CDR3 region has 15 residues. As DNA, the CDR3 is TGTGCCAGCAGTGAAGTAGCGAGCTCCTACAATGAGCAGTTCTTC. It translates to CASSEVASSYNEQFF.

This clone was detected only a few times. In DNA, the CDR3 is TGTGCCAGCAGTTACAGCCGGGTCCTTGGCGTCTTTGCTTTCTTT. Amino acid sequence: CASSYSRVLGVFAFF. The V and J genes are TRBV6-5 and TRBJ1-1; no firm D call. The CDR3 length is 15 residues. Deletions cut 2 bases from V and 11 bases from J, with 21 bases between. Germline V gene sequence: CDR1 MNHEY, CDR2 SVGAGI.

The chain has TRBV7-9 and TRBJ2-5; D is unclear. The V gene lost 1 base and the J gene lost 1 base, with 7 bases spanning the gap. CDR1 is SEHNR, CDR2 FQNEAQ, per germline (reference sequence). This CDR3 has 14 amino acids. The CDR3 nucleotides read TGTGCCAGCAGCTTAGTGTCTAGCCAAGAGACCCAGTACTTC. This gives the protein CASSLVSSQETQYF.

CDR3 nucleotides: TGTGCCAGCAGCCTAGACGGGGAAGAGACCCAGTACTTC. Translating gives CASSLDGEETQYF. The V and J genes are TRBV21-1 and TRBJ2-5; the table gives TRBD2 as D, unverified against the DNA. TRBV21-1 is annotated as a pseudogene. The CDR3 totals 13 residues.